Listed below are T cell receptor beta chains from one sample, sequenced in a study of tumor-infiltrating lymphocytes in primary liver carcinoma. TCRdb redid the calling of the multiplex PCR reads with MiXCR, one entry per CDR3 protein. There are tens of thousands of distinct CDR3 sequences in the sample; approximately 80% occur only once, and roughly 34% lies in the top ten. The sample taken for sequencing was liver tumor tissue from sampling region 5. The receptors here all came from a man between 40 and 49 years old with primary liver carcinoma and hepatitis B virus infection. Both conserved end residues are trimmed from each CDR3.

v_call,j_call,cdr3_aa
TRBV10-1,TRBJ2-1,ASSGLRNNEQF
TRBV6-6,TRBJ1-1,VSRTGTHSNTEAF
TRBV6-2/TRBV6-3,TRBJ2-7,LSRGSGRPEQY
TRBV6-5,TRBJ2-3,ASNPSGSGTDRQY
TRBV11-2,TRBJ2-1,ASSVLMGGYNEQF
TRBV5-1,TRBJ2-1,ASSTSGTTYNEQF
TRBV11-2,TRBJ1-2,ASSPRANYGYT
TRBV11-2,TRBJ2-1,TSSLDPESSYSEQF
TRBV5-5,TRBJ2-5,ASGPQQGRETQY
TRBV6-6,TRBJ2-7,ASSHDGYGDYEQY
TRBV4-1,TRBJ2-7,ASRPALEGGRVQH
TRBV5-1,TRBJ2-5,ASSLDGRPQETQY
TRBV11-2,TRBJ1-3,AGGLVGPGAVGNTIY
TRBV6-1,TRBJ2-5,ASSTWTGRKTQY
TRBV6-6,TRBJ2-7,DSSDDRGRHEQY
TRBV7-8,TRBJ2-1,VSSQGQAILSSYNEEF
TRBV28,TRBJ2-1,ASRTRQRVSYNEQF
TRBV4-3,TRBJ2-1,ASSQVLTYTYNEQF
TRBV7-8,TRBJ1-2,TSSPRTGVNYVYT
TRBV15,TRBJ2-7,ATNRDIGTGGWYEQY
TRBV29-1,TRBJ2-7,SVKGARGKDEQY
TRBV4-1,TRBJ2-6,ASSQVGLAGLKAIGANILT
TRBV7-2,TRBJ2-7,ASSLGLSSYEQY
TRBV4-2,TRBJ1-2,ASSQDAGGGSGYS
TRBV11-1,TRBJ2-2,ASSFTRVTSELF
TRBV6-5,TRBJ2-4,ASSKTGSHVAGGTAKNIQY
TRBV4-2,TRBJ2-3,VSSQVALLAGATDTQC
TRBV11-3,TRBJ2-3,ANNLDSTGLAGLTDTQY
TRBV6-6,TRBJ1-2,ASSYSYRGYGYT
TRBV6-1,TRBJ2-7,VSSESGWWQGHYEQY
TRBV29-1,TRBJ1-1,SVVATGMNTEVF
TRBV12-3/TRBV12-4,TRBJ2-1,ASSVRGVAGVVSEQF
TRBV4-1,TRBJ1-2,DSSHGDRNYGHT
TRBV11-2,TRBJ2-3,ASGRQPINPIDMQY
TRBV4-3,TRBJ2-7,ANSQGGVGGAYEQY
TRBV10-3,TRBJ1-1,VINDRTGTEAF
TRBV10-3,TRBJ1-1,AVRGQGGSTEAL
TRBV14,TRBJ2-1,ASSQVIAGLAGANEQF
TRBV10-2,TRBJ1-1,ASSETGGLTETF